This is a list of T cell receptor beta chains from one sample in a study of PD-L1 blockade in urothelial cancer. Method: immunoSEQ multiplex PCR; TCRdb's copy keeps in-frame clones and lacks some. The sample records about 45,000 clones, roughly 90% being singletons. Sequencing used PBMCs, obtained around atezolizumab (anti-PD-L1) treatment. These receptors were taken from a donor aged 40 or older with urothelial cancer. Both conserved end residues are part of each CDR3. D genes are given only for firm matches. A row's size may be missing; if present it is once, few, many or a size class.

size,V,J,D,DNA,CDR3
NA,TRBV5-1,TRBJ2-2,NA,TGCGCCAGCAGCTTGGGCGTTCGGTTGAACACCGGGGAGCTGTTTTTT,CASSLGVRLNTGELFF
NA,TRBV6-1,TRBJ2-1,TRBD1,TGTGCCGGGCTCCTGGACAGGACCAATGAGCAGTTCTTC,CAGLLDRTNEQFF
NA,TRBV7-2,TRBJ2-5,TRBD1,TGTGCCAGCAGCCGGGACAGATCCCAAGAGACCCAGTACTTC,CASSRDRSQETQYF
NA,TRBV7-9,TRBJ2-4,TRBD2,TGTGCCAGCCCGGACGGGGGGAAATCAAACATTCAGTACTTC,CASPDGGKSNIQYF
NA,TRBV7-3,TRBJ2-2,NA,TGTGCCAGCAGCCCCACCGGGGCCGGGGAGCTGTTTTTT,CASSPTGAGELFF
NA,TRBV7-2,TRBJ2-1,TRBD1,TGTGCCAGCAGCTTAGTCCCGGGGTGGGACAGCAATGAGCAGTTCTTC,CASSLVPGWDSNEQFF
NA,TRBV10-3,TRBJ2-1,TRBD2,TGTGCCATCGGTACTAGCGGGAGAAGGGCTGAGCAGTTCTTC,CAIGTSGRRAEQFF
NA,TRBV29-1,TRBJ1-5,NA,TGCAGCGCCCCTGTGTATCGGGACACCAGGGGCTATAGCAATCAGCCCCAGCATTTT,CSAPVYRDTRGYSNQPQHF
NA,TRBV23-1,TRBJ2-1,NA,TGCGCCAGCAGTCAATCCCGGGGAGCCTACAATGAGCAGTTCTTC,CASSQSRGAYNEQFF
NA,TRBV6-1,TRBJ2-7,NA,TGTGCCAGCTCCCGGGAAAGCTCCTACGAGCAGTACTTC,CASSRESSYEQYF
once,TRBV5-6,TRBJ2-1,TRBD1,TGTGCCAGCAGCTCTCCATCGGGACAGGGTAACCGTTGGAATGAGCAGTTCTTC,CASSSPSGQGNRWNEQFF
once,TRBV18,TRBJ1-2,TRBD1,TGTGCCAGCTCACCACTGGGACAGGGCGATGGCTACACCTTC,CASSPLGQGDGYTF
NA,TRBV18,TRBJ2-3,NA,TGTGCCAGCTCACCCTGGGGCGCCGGGGATACGCAGTATTTT,CASSPWGAGDTQYF
once,TRBV5-5,TRBJ2-5,TRBD2,TGTGCCAGCAGACCCCTAGCGGGAGTGGCGAGAGAGACCCAGTACTTC,CASRPLAGVARETQYF
NA,TRBV6-5,TRBJ1-1,TRBD1,TGTGCCAGCAATCCCGGGACAGGGCGAGATGAAGCTTTCTTT,CASNPGTGRDEAFF
NA,TRBV11-3,TRBJ2-4,NA,TGTGCCAGCAGCTTAGGGGGCGAAAACATTCAGTACTTC,CASSLGGENIQYF
few,TRBV7-9,TRBJ1-2,TRBD1,TGTGCCAGCAGCCCCAACACAGGGGGCGGCTATGGCTACACCTTC,CASSPNTGGGYGYTF
NA,TRBV7-2,TRBJ1-2,NA,TGTGCCAGCAGCTTAGACAGGCTAAATGGCTACACCTTC,CASSLDRLNGYTF
NA,TRBV5-6,TRBJ1-5,NA,TGTGCCAGCAGCCTGGACAGCAATAGCAATCAGCCCCAGCATTTT,CASSLDSNSNQPQHF
NA,TRBV7-3,TRBJ2-3,NA,TGTGCCAGCAGCTTAACCGGAGATACGCAGTATTTT,CASSLTGDTQYF
few,TRBV14,TRBJ2-1,NA,TGTGCCAGCAGCCCGTATCGGTGGGCTTACGGTGAGCAGTTCTTC,CASSPYRWAYGEQFF
NA,TRBV7-9,TRBJ2-3,NA,TGTGCCAGCAGCCCACAGGGCACAGATACGCAGTATTTT,CASSPQGTDTQYF
NA,TRBV19,TRBJ1-5,TRBD1,TGTGCCAGTAGTATGTGGGTTACCCAGGGGGCTCAGCCCCAGCATTTT,CASSMWVTQGAQPQHF
NA,TRBV19,TRBJ2-2,NA,TGTGCCAGTAGTATACACCCCACCGGGACCGGGGAGCTGTTTTTT,CASSIHPTGTGELFF
NA,TRBV2,TRBJ1-1,TRBD1,TGTGCCAGCAGTGGGGGGACAGGGAAGTCTTTCTTT,CASSGGTGKSFF
NA,TRBV29-1,TRBJ1-1,TRBD1,TGCAGCGTTGGGCCAGGGGGGACTGAAGCTTTCTTT,CSVGPGGTEAFF
NA,TRBV7-2,TRBJ2-2,NA,TGTGCCAGCAGGCTCAGGGGCACCGGGGAGCTGTTTTTT,CASRLRGTGELFF
NA,TRBV7-9,TRBJ2-3,TRBD2,TGTGCCAGCAGCTTAGCCGGGACTAGCGGGACATTTAGCACAGATACGCAGTATTTT,CASSLAGTSGTFSTDTQYF
once,TRBV29-1,TRBJ2-6,NA,TGCAGCCCTCCGGGCTCTGGGGCCAACGTCCTGACTTTC,CSPPGSGANVLTF
NA,TRBV28,TRBJ1-4,TRBD1,TGTGCCAGCAGTCCGATGTCGGGACAGGGCGAGGGTGAAAAACTGTTTTTT,CASSPMSGQGEGEKLFF
NA,TRBV5-4,TRBJ2-1,NA,TGTGCCAGCAGCAGGACATCCTCCTACAATGAGCAGTTCTTC,CASSRTSSYNEQFF
NA,TRBV5-1,TRBJ2-3,TRBD2,TGCGCCAGCAGCTCCCTAGCGGGAGGGGGAGATACGCAGTATTTT,CASSSLAGGGDTQYF
NA,TRBV5-6,TRBJ2-4,NA,TGTGCCAGCAGCTTGGGGGGCCTTCTAGCCAAAAACATTCAGTACTTC,CASSLGGLLAKNIQYF
NA,TRBV19,TRBJ1-3,NA,TGTGCCAGTAGTATGGGCGGGGGACACCTTCTCTCTGGAAACACCATATATTTT,CASSMGGGHLLSGNTIYF
NA,TRBV19,TRBJ2-7,TRBD2,TGTGCCAGTACGGTTAGCGGGAGTGGGGAGCAGTACTTC,CASTVSGSGEQYF
NA,TRBV10-2,TRBJ2-2,TRBD2,TGCGCCAGCAGTGCTCGATCGGGGGGTTCCGGGGAGCTGTTTTTT,CASSARSGGSGELFF
NA,TRBV18,TRBJ2-7,TRBD2,TGTGCCAGCTCACCACGGGAGGGCAGGCTCTACGAGCAGTACTTC,CASSPREGRLYEQYF
NA,TRBV9,TRBJ2-3,TRBD2,TGTGCCAGCAGCGTAGGCCCCGGGACTAGCGGGAGGGCAGATACGCAGTATTTT,CASSVGPGTSGRADTQYF
NA,TRBV7-9,TRBJ1-5,NA,TGTGCCAGCAGCTTAGGTACGGGTCAGCCCCAGCATTTT,CASSLGTGQPQHF
NA,TRBV20-1,TRBJ1-1,TRBD1,TGCAGTGCTGCAGACAGGGGAGGGGCTTTCTTT,CSAADRGGAFF
NA,TRBV4-3,TRBJ1-5,NA,TGCGCCAGCAGCCAAGAGGCATCCCAGGGGCAGCCCCAGCATTTT,CASSQEASQGQPQHF
NA,TRBV18,TRBJ1-2,TRBD1,TGTGCCAGCTCACCACGCGAGACAGGGAATGACTATGGCTACACCTTC,CASSPRETGNDYGYTF
NA,TRBV11-2,TRBJ1-4,NA,TGTGCCAGCAGCTTTGGGCAGGGCAATGAAAAACTGTTTTTT,CASSFGQGNEKLFF
NA,TRBV7-3,TRBJ2-1,TRBD1,TGTGCCAGCAGCCCGCGACAGGGTTGGAATGAGCAGTTCTTC,CASSPRQGWNEQFF
few,TRBV6-6,TRBJ1-2,NA,TGTGCCAGCAACCAGGACAGAATCTATGGCTACACCTTC,CASNQDRIYGYTF
NA,TRBV11-2,TRBJ1-4,TRBD1,TGTGCCAGCAGCCCAGGGACAGCCAATGAAAAACTGTTTTTT,CASSPGTANEKLFF
NA,TRBV11-2,TRBJ2-3,TRBD2,TGTGCCAGCGCTACGGCCAGCGGGAGGGGCACAGATACGCAGTATTTT,CASATASGRGTDTQYF
NA,TRBV11-2,TRBJ2-2,NA,TGTGCCAGCAGCTTAGTCGCGCTGAACACCGGGGAGCTGTTTTTT,CASSLVALNTGELFF
NA,TRBV18,TRBJ2-2,NA,TGTGCCAGCTCACCCTGGACAGAAAACACCGGGGAGCTGTTTTTT,CASSPWTENTGELFF
NA,TRBV18,TRBJ1-5,NA,TGTGCCAGCTCACCAGGGTCAGGGTCCAATCAGCCCCAGCATTTT,CASSPGSGSNQPQHF
NA,TRBV12-2,TRBJ2-7,NA,TGTGCAGGACCCCGGGGGGGATCCTACGAGCAGTACTTC,CAGPRGGSYEQYF
NA,TRBV6-5,TRBJ2-1,TRBD2,TGTGCCAGCAGTACCGGGCTAGCGGGGTTTGGTGAGCAGTTCTTC,CASSTGLAGFGEQFF
NA,TRBV28,TRBJ2-2,TRBD1,TGTGCCACCAAGACAGGGGATACTTACACCGGGGAGCTGTTTTTT,CATKTGDTYTGELFF
NA,TRBV5-1,TRBJ2-7,TRBD2,TGCGCCAGCAGCCCCCAGGCCGCGGGAGGGCCTTACGAGCAGTACTTC,CASSPQAAGGPYEQYF
NA,TRBV30,TRBJ1-3,NA,TGTGCCGTGGACGAGGGAGCCGGTGGAAACACCATATATTTT,CAVDEGAGGNTIYF